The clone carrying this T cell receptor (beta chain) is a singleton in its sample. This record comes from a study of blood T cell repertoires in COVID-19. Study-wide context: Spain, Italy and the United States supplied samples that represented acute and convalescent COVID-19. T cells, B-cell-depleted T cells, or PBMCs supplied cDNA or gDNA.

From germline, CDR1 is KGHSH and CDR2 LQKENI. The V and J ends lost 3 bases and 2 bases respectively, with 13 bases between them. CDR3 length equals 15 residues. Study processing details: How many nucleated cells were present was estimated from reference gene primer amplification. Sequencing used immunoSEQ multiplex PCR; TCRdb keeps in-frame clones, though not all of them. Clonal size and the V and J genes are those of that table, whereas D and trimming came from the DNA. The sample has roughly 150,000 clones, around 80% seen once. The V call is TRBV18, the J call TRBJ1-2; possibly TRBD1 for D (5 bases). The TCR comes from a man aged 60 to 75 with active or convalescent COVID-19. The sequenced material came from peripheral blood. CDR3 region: CASSPQGISNYGYTF. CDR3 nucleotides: TGTGCCAGCTCACCTCAGGGTATCTCCAACTATGGCTACACCTTC.